A selection of T cell receptor beta chains follows, all from one sample in a study of regulatory T cells in long-lasting Graves disease. TCRdb processed the multiplex PCR reads anew with MiXCR; each CDR3 protein has one entry. The sample lists 400,000 to 500,000 distinct CDR3 sequences, 21% seen once, with approximately 15% in the top ten. This specimen was peripheral blood mononuclear cells (PBMCs), taken when the disease was refractory, from a patient treated with antithyroid drugs. These receptors originate from a female donor with Graves disease. Both conserved end residues are part of each CDR3. D genes are given only for firm matches. Clone size is stated in some rows and not others, as once, few, many or a class when expanded.

v_call	j_call	clone_size	d_call	cdr3_nt	cdr3_aa
TRBV2	TRBJ2-5	many	NA	TGTGCCAGCAGAGGGTTCGGGACCCAAGAGACCCAGTACTTC	CASRGFGTQETQYF
TRBV20-1	TRBJ1-4	NA	NA	TGCAATGCTAGTCTTGCAGATCCGAATGAAAAACTGTTTTTT	CNASLADPNEKLFF
TRBV24-1	TRBJ2-3	NA	NA	TGTGCCACCAGTGACACCCTGACAGATACGCAGTATTTT	CATSDTLTDTQYF
TRBV10-3	TRBJ2-5	few	NA	TGTGCCATCAGTCGGGACCAGGGAGAGACCCAGTACTTC	CAISRDQGETQYF
TRBV3-1	TRBJ1-2	few	TRBD1	TGTGCCAGCAGCCTGAAGGGGGCGCGGAACTATGGCTACACCTTC	CASSLKGARNYGYTF
TRBV7-8	TRBJ1-2	many	NA	TGTGCCAGCAGCCTACAAACCCAGGGTCACTATGGCTACACCTTC	CASSLQTQGHYGYTF
TRBV6-2/TRBV6-3	TRBJ2-2	few	TRBD1	TGTGCTGCGCGGACAGGGGAAACCGGGGAGCTGTTTTTT	CAARTGETGELFF
TRBV20-1	TRBJ2-7	few	NA	TGCAGTGCTAGCGGGGTTGGGACTGAGCTATACGAGCAGTACTTC	CSASGVGTELYEQYF
TRBV5-1	TRBJ1-1	many	NA	TGTGCCAGCAGTTTAGCAGTGAACACTGAAGCTTTCTTT	CASSLAVNTEAFF
TRBV6-2/TRBV6-3	TRBJ1-1	many	NA	TGTGCCAGCAGTTACGTCAGTTCCTCGGACACTGAAGCTTTCTTT	CASSYVSSSDTEAFF
TRBV28	TRBJ2-7	many	NA	TGTGCCAGCAGTTTTGTGGGGGAGCAGTACTTC	CASSFVGEQYF